The next 10 T cell receptor beta chains were all read from a single sample in a study of blood T cell repertoires in COVID-19. Libraries were prepared by immunoSEQ multiplex PCR; TCRdb keeps only in-frame clonotypes and omits some of them. The data hold about 40,000 clones, with approximately 80% observed a single time. The sequencing sample was made of peripheral blood. The receptor set was obtained from a woman aged 60 to 75 with acute or convalescent COVID-19.

This clone was seen only once. V and J are TRBV3-1 (or the pseudogene TRBV3-2) and TRBJ2-1; TRBD1 agrees at 10 bases. From germline, CDR1 is LGHDT and CDR2 YNNKEL (reference sequence). The CDR3 is 17 amino acids. V lost 4 bases to trimming and J lost 2 bases; unmatched junction nucleotides: 8. Here the CDR3 DNA reads TGTGCCAGCAGCCTAACTACCGGGACAGGGGCCTACAATGAGCAGTTCTTC. This gives the protein CASSLTTGTGAYNEQFF.

The V gene is TRBV7-9, the J gene TRBJ1-1; D call uncertain. V shed 3 bases and J shed 7 bases, with 9 bases lying between them. The V gene's germline CDR1 is SEHNR and CDR2 FQNEAQ (reference sequence). The CDR3 is made up of 12 amino acids. The CDR3 bases are TGTGCCAGCAGCTTGTCGGGGATTGAAGCTTTCTTT. Amino acids: CASSLSGIEAFF.

The rearrangement links TRBV4-1 to TRBJ1-6; D perhaps matches TRBD1 (6 bases). This CDR3 has 19 residues. Germline V CDR1 and CDR2: MGHRA, YSYEKL. The germline V and J ends were trimmed by 0 bases and 0 bases, with 15 bases remaining between them. The CDR3 here is CASSQDTGTRVSYNSPLHF. The CDR3 region has the DNA TGCGCCAGCAGCCAAGACACCGGGACAAGGGTCTCCTATAATTCACCCCTCCACTTT.

CDR3 protein: CASRTQGWEKLFF. For the CDR3, the DNA is TGTGCCAGCAGAACACAGGGTTGGGAAAAACTGTTTTTT. The chain uses TRBV12-3 or TRBV12-4 and TRBJ1-4, with D possibly being TRBD1 (6 bases). The ends were cut back, 6 bases at V and 8 bases at J, with 13 bases in the middle. The CDR3 runs 13 residues.

This CDR3 reads CASRGGGGGNTIYF. The CDR3 region has the DNA TGTGCCAGCAGGGGGGGAGGAGGAGGAAACACCATATATTTT. The genes are TRBV25-1 and TRBJ1-3; perhaps TRBD1 as D (5 bases). Germline CDR1 reads MGHDK; CDR2 reads SYGVNS. V lost 6 bases to trimming and J lost 4 bases, with 13 bases between them. The CDR3 totals 14 residues.

The rearrangement uses TRBV15 and TRBJ1-5; TRBD1 aligns across 8 bases. The CDR3 has 15 residues. Germline values: CDR1 LNHNV, CDR2 YYDKDF (reference sequence). With V trimmed by 0 bases and J by 6 bases, 4 bases remained unmatched. The CDR3 nucleotides read TGTGCCACCAGCAGAGATACAGGGGGGTTTCAGCCCCAGCATTTT. It specifies CATSRDTGGFQPQHF.

This clone was seen only a few times. The chain links TRBV30 to TRBJ2-5; D possibly corresponds to TRBD1 (6 bases). Germline CDR1 is GTSNPN and CDR2 is SVGIG (reference sequence). The CDR3 sequence is 14 residues long. V was trimmed by 4 bases and J by 5 bases, leaving 17 bases between them. The CDR3 here is CAWMAGVIRETQYF. CDR3 bases: TGTGCCTGGATGGCAGGGGTTATACGGGAGACCCAGTACTTC. Using reference TRBV30 and TRBJ2-5 for the parts outside the CDR3, the full variable domain is SQTIHQWPATLVQPVGSPLSLECTVEGTSNPNLYWYRQAAGRGLQLLFYSVGIGQISSEVPQNLSASRPQDRQFILSSKKLLLSDSGFYLCAWMAGVIRETQYFGPGTRLLVL.

V is TRBV30 and J is TRBJ2-5, with a possible D match to TRBD2 (5 bases). The CDR3 length is 16 residues. Germline lookup yields CDR1 GTSNPN and CDR2 SVGIG (reference sequence). The ends were cut back, 2 bases at V and 5 bases at J, with 21 bases in the middle. DNA of the CDR3: TGTGCCTGGAGTATCCTAGCTACTGCCTATAGGGAGACCCAGTACTTC. It codes for CAWSILATAYRETQYF.

The rearrangement joins TRBV5-1 to TRBJ1-2; a possible D gene is TRBD1 (5 bases). CDR3 length: 12 residues. From germline, CDR1 is SGHRS and CDR2 YFSETQ. V was clipped by 5 bases and J by 8 bases, with 13 bases between them. CDR3 sequence reads: CASRAGGGGYTF. The CDR3 coding sequence is TGCGCCAGCAGGGCCGGGGGAGGCGGCTACACCTTC.

The chain couples TRBV5-1 to TRBJ2-5; weak D call: TRBD2 (7 bases). V was pared by 4 bases and J by 5 bases, with 18 bases between. This CDR3 has 15 amino acids. CDR1 SGHRS and CDR2 YFSETQ come from the germline V gene. The chain's CDR3 is CASSEEGGPWETQYF. In DNA form, the CDR3 reads TGCGCCAGCAGCGAGGAGGGGGGGCCATGGGAGACCCAGTACTTC.